The 3 T cell receptor beta chains given below trace back to one sample, sequenced in a study of cytomegalovirus exposure and HLA in healthy donors. Both 60 Vbeta primers and 13 Jbeta primers went into the PCR. The assay was immunoSEQ multiplex PCR, and TCRdb's table has in-frame clones only and misses some. The profile covers more than 95,000 clones, with around 80% appearing a single time and approximately 5% taken by the ten largest. Sequenced input: PBMCs. Every receptor here comes from a woman under 30 in good health and CMV-seropositive.

This clone was seen once. This CDR3 is CASSLDRAITEAFF. The DNA of the CDR3 is TGCGCCAGCAGCTTGGACAGGGCGATAACTGAAGCTTTCTTT. The rearrangement joins TRBV5-1 to TRBJ1-1; perhaps TRBD1 as D (6 bases). This CDR3 region has 14 residues. V lost 0 bases and J 5 bases, leaving 11 bases between the germline ends. Germline CDR1 SGHRS, CDR2 YFSETQ.

There are a few counts of this clone. The chain has TRBV6-6 and TRBJ1-1, with TRBD1 matching 7 bases. The V and J ends lost 4 bases and 1 base, in that order; junction bases with no gene match: 9. Germline values: CDR1 MNHNY, CDR2 SVGAGI (reference sequence). The CDR3 extends over 16 amino acids. CDR3 sequence reads: CASSSLRSGGNTEAFF. DNA of the CDR3: TGTGCCAGCAGTTCTCTTCGGTCAGGGGGGAACACTGAAGCTTTCTTT.

A few counts support this clone. J is TRBJ2-5 and V is TRBV6-5; 9 bases fit TRBD1. Germline lookup yields CDR1 MNHEY and CDR2 SVGAGI. This CDR3 spans 14 amino acids. V trimming: 4 bases; J trimming: 4 bases; junction bases outside the gene matches: 4. In nucleotides, the CDR3 is TGTGCCAGCAGTTCCGCGGACAGGGGAGAGACCCAGTACTTC. Amino acids: CASSSADRGETQYF.